This TCR beta chain was recovered during a study of molecular identifiers for immune sequencing clone quantification. TCRdb called the PCR reads again in MiXCR, with one record for every CDR3 protein. The table has tens of thousands of distinct CDR3 sequences, roughly a fifth seen once; the top ten hold 1% to 1.2%. This clonotype was seen a handful of times. Germline V CDR1 and CDR2: SEHNR, FQNEAQ (reference sequence). The CDR3 length is 15 residues. The V segment lost 4 bases and the J segment 4 bases; nucleotides outside the gene matches: 5. V gene TRBV7-9 combines with J gene TRBJ2-7, with TRBD2 matching 12 bases. The sample was naive CD8+ T cells from blood, with Jurkat cell RNA spiked in. Subset specified: FACS-sorted CD8+CD4-CCR7+CD45RA+ naive T cells. The sequence was obtained from a human donor in good health. Some libraries in this study had Jurkat cell RNA spiked in. The CDR3 nucleotides read TGTGCCAGCAGCTATCTAGCGGGAGGGCCGTACGAGCAGTACTTC. Its protein product is CASSYLAGGPYEQYF.